The present TCR beta chain was sequenced within a study of blood T cells in healthy people across ages. There are a few counts of this clonotype. Germline-derived CDR1 and CDR2 are SGHAT and FQNNGV. The CDR3 spans 13 residues. V was cut by 0 bases and J by 10 bases, with 11 bases left in between. Donors gave around 9.8 milliliters of peripheral blood apiece. A sample-barcoded 5' primer and a J-beta primer mix were used in a second PCR of roughly 6 to 11 cycles. In TCRdb, the 5' RACE reads were re-called with MiXCR into one record per CDR3 protein. The sample yields approximately 1,000,000 distinct CDR3 sequences, under 40% seen once.

The V call is TRBV11-2, the J call TRBJ2-3; D perhaps matches TRBD2 (5 bases). The TCR was taken from a man aged 18 to 30 in good health. The material sequenced was blood. CDR3: CASSLDRGGSQYF. The CDR3 DNA follows: TGTGCCAGCAGCTTAGATAGAGGCGGGTCGCAGTATTTT.